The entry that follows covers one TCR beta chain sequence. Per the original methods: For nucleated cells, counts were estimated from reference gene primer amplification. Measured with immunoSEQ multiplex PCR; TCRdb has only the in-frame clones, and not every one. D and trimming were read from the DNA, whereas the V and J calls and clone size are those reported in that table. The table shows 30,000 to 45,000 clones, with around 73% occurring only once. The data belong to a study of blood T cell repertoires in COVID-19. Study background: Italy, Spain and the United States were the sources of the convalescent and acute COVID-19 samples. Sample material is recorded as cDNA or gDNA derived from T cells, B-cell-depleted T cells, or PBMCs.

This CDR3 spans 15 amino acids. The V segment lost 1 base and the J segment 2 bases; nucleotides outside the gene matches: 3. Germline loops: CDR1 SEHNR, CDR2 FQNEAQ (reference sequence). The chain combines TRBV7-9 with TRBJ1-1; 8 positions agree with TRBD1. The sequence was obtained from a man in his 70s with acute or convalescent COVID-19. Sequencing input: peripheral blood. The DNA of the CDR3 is TGTGCCAGCAGCTTAGAAACAGGGGGTAACACTGAAGCTTTCTTT. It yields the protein CASSLETGGNTEAFF.